One sample yielded the 19 T cell receptor beta chains listed below, sequenced in a study of cytomegalovirus exposure and HLA in healthy donors. Amplification used 60 Vbeta primers and 13 Jbeta primers. Profiled with immunoSEQ multiplex PCR; TCRdb holds only in-frame clones, not every one. The sample carries about 72,000 clones, about 84% recorded once. Sequenced input: PBMCs. These receptor sequences come from a man in his forties in good health and CMV-seronegative.

The rearrangement joins TRBV6-5 to TRBJ1-3; TRBD1 might be the D (5 bases). V lost 0 bases, J lost 4 bases, and 10 bases lay in between. The germline V gene encodes CDR1 MNHEY and CDR2 SVGAGI. The CDR3 totals 15 residues. DNA for the CDR3: TGTGCCAGCAGTTACTCCCAGGGTACGGGAAACACCATATATTTT. Its translation is CASSYSQGTGNTIYF.

This chain uses TRBV5-1 with TRBJ2-2, with 8 bases that match TRBD1. The CDR3 loop spans 13 amino acids. V dropped 3 bases and J dropped 6; count of bases not matched to a gene: 1. The germline gives CDR1 SGHRS, CDR2 YFSETQ. The CDR3 loop reads CASSSQGAGELFF. The CDR3 DNA is TGCGCCAGCAGCTCACAGGGGGCCGGGGAGCTGTTTTTT.

The CDR3 DNA sequence: TGTGCCAGCAGGCAAACAGGGGTTCGCAATCAGCCCCAGCATTTT. Translation: CASRQTGVRNQPQHF. The chain uses TRBV7-2 and TRBJ1-5; 7 nucleotides agree with TRBD1. V shed 6 bases and J 2 bases; nucleotides not matched to a gene: 7. The CDR3 totals 15 residues. Germline V gene lookup returns CDR1 SGHTA and CDR2 FQGNSA. The full variable domain, in which reference TRBV7-2 and TRBJ1-5 provide the parts outside the CDR3, is GAGVSQSPSNKVTEKGKDVELRCDPISGHTALYWYRQSLGQGLEFLIYFQGNSAPDKSGLPSDRFSAERTGGSVSTLTIQRTQQEDSAVYLCASRQTGVRNQPQHFGDGTRLSIL.

The chain employs TRBV30 and TRBJ1-2, with D unresolved. Germline V gives CDR1 GTSNPN, CDR2 SVGIG (reference sequence). This CDR3 region has 13 residues. The V end was cut by 0 bases, the J end by 1 base, with 6 bases between. The CDR3 coding sequence is TGTGCCTGGAGTGTTCATAGTAACTATGGCTACACCTTC. Its translation is CAWSVHSNYGYTF.

This rearrangement joins TRBV30 to TRBJ2-5, with 9 positions matching TRBD1. This CDR3 contains 12 residues. The germline CDR1 and CDR2 sequences are GTSNPN and SVGIG (reference sequence). The V segment lost 7 bases and the J segment 5 bases; nucleotides outside the gene matches: 5. Here the CDR3 DNA reads TGTGCCTTCACAGGGGGCAGTGAGACCCAGTACTTC. As protein: CAFTGGSETQYF.

This rearrangement joins TRBV28 to TRBJ2-5; tentative D call: TRBD1 (6 bases). V lost 5 bases and J 0 bases, leaving 19 bases between the germline ends. Germline V gene sequence: CDR1 MDHEN, CDR2 SYDVKM. The CDR3 is 17 amino acids. CDR3 sequence (DNA): TGTGCCAGCAGTAGGGCGGTACAGGGAAAGAACCAAGAGACCCAGTACTTC. Encoded protein: CASSRAVQGKNQETQYF. Together with reference TRBV28 and TRBJ2-5, the CDR3 gives the full variable domain: DVKVTQSSRYLVKRTGEKVFLECVQDMDHENMFWYRQDPGLGLRLIYFSYDVKMKEKGDIPEGYSVSREKKERFSLILESASTNQTSMYLCASSRAVQGKNQETQYFGPGTRLLVL.

The chain recombines TRBV14 with TRBJ1-1, with TRBD1 matching 7 bases. From germline, CDR1 is SGHDN and CDR2 FVKESK. With 1 base clipped from V and 0 bases from J, the junction kept 5 bases outside the gene matches. The CDR3 contains 16 residues. CDR3 residues: CASSQVGQVMNTEAFF. The CDR3 DNA reads TGTGCCAGCAGCCAAGTAGGACAGGTTATGAACACTGAAGCTTTCTTT.

This clone was counted between two and nine times. The chain couples TRBV7-9 to TRBJ1-5; 8 nucleotides agree with TRBD1. The CDR3 length is 15 residues. Germline lookup yields CDR1 SEHNR and CDR2 FQNEAQ (reference sequence). J was trimmed by 7 bases and V by 2 bases; bases with no gene match: 7. The CDR3 region has the DNA TGTGCCAGCAGCTTATACGGACAGGGAGAACAGCCCCAGCATTTT. It codes for CASSLYGQGEQPQHF.

A single count supports this clone. The genes are TRBV6-1 and TRBJ1-5; D might be TRBD1 (6 bases). Germline V gene data show CDR1 as MNHNS and CDR2 as SASEGT. This CDR3 is 14 amino acids long. The V end lost 5 bases, the J end lost 4 bases, and 12 bases lay between the germline ends. The CDR3 reads CASSNRVGNQPQHF. The CDR3 nucleotides are TGTGCCAGCAGTAACAGGGTTGGGAATCAGCCCCAGCATTTT.

The chain links TRBV9 to TRBJ2-7; tentative D call: TRBD2 (5 bases). V was cut by 4 bases and J by 0 bases, with 14 bases left in between. From germline, CDR1 is SGDLS and CDR2 YYNGEE. The CDR3 covers 15 residues. The CDR3 sequence: CASSPQAVSSYEQYF. The DNA of the CDR3 is TGTGCCAGCAGCCCCCAAGCGGTGAGCTCCTACGAGCAGTACTTC.

This clone was seen a handful of times. The chain is built from TRBV7-8 and TRBJ1-2; D call uncertain. The length of the CDR3 is 17 residues. Trimming removed 2 bases at V and 3 bases at J, with 19 bases between. Germline V gene data show CDR1 as SGHVS and CDR2 as FQNEAQ. The CDR3 coding sequence is TGTGCCAGCAGCTTATCCCGGGAGGGAGTCGGGTACTATGGCTACACCTTC. Its translation: CASSLSREGVGYYGYTF.

Note on this clone: Likely a read error: the CDR3 ends without its conserved phenylalanine or tryptophan. This chain joins TRBV29-1 and TRBJ1-2, with no clear D. The CDR3 totals 12 residues. The V end lost 8 bases, the J end lost 0 bases, and 10 bases lay between the germline ends. Germline assignment: CDR1 SQVTM and CDR2 ANQGSEA. CDR3 sequence reads: CSSEASNYGYTL. The CDR3 nucleotides are TGCAGCTCTGAGGCTTCTAACTATGGCTACACCCTC.

The chain carries TRBV7-2 and TRBJ1-1; maybe TRBD1 (6 bases). V dropped 7 bases and J dropped 1 base, with 10 bases sitting between them. Germline V gene sequence: CDR1 SGHTA, CDR2 FQGNSA. CDR3 length: 13 residues. Written as DNA, the CDR3 is TGTGCCAGCAAGGCGGACAGGAACACTGAAGCTTTCTTT. The encoded protein is CASKADRNTEAFF.

The rearrangement links TRBV4-1 to TRBJ1-3; D unresolved. CDR1 MGHRA and CDR2 YSYEKL come from the germline V gene. CDR3 size: 18 residues. The V gene lost 1 base and the J gene lost 3 bases, with 19 bases spanning the gap. CDR3 in amino acids: CASSQADFLIHGGNTIYF. The CDR3 nucleotides read TGCGCCAGCAGCCAAGCGGACTTCCTGATTCACGGTGGAAACACCATATATTTT.

The CDR3, as DNA: TGCGCCAGCAGCTTTCAGGGGGTTGAAGATACGCAGTATTTT. Protein: CASSFQGVEDTQYF. This sequence joins TRBV5-1 and TRBJ2-3; TRBD1 aligns across 7 bases. Trimming took 2 bases from V and 5 from J; bases not matched to a gene: 5. Germline lookup yields CDR1 SGHRS and CDR2 YFSETQ. CDR3 length: 14 amino acids. The entire variable domain, with the rest obtained from reference TRBV5-1 and TRBJ2-3, is as follows: KAGVTQTPRYLIKTRGQQVTLSCSPISGHRSVSWYQQTPGQGLQFLFEYFSETQRNKGNFPGRFSGRQFSNSRSEMNVSTLELGDSALYLCASSFQGVEDTQYFGPGTRLTVL.

The J gene is TRBJ1-2, the V gene TRBV6-6; D may be TRBD1 (5 bases). Per germline, CDR1 MNHNY and CDR2 SVGAGI (reference sequence). V was clipped by 7 bases and J by 1 base, with 16 bases between them. The CDR3 has 15 residues. CDR3 coding DNA: TGTGCCAGCACCCCCACCCGGACACATAACTATGGCTACACCTTC. It specifies CASTPTRTHNYGYTF.

CDR3 in amino acids: CASSKLGGDLLGEQYF. The CDR3, as DNA: TGTGCCAGCAGCAAGCTAGGCGGGGACCTTCTAGGCGAGCAGTACTTC. The rearrangement links TRBV7-9 to TRBJ2-7; D perhaps matches TRBD2 (6 bases). Trimming took off 5 bases at V and 6 bases at J, with 23 bases between the two ends. This CDR3 is 16 amino acids long. Germline loops: CDR1 SEHNR, CDR2 FQNEAQ (reference sequence). Based on the CDR3 plus reference TRBV7-9 and TRBJ2-7, the full variable domain is DTGVSQNPRHKITKRGQNVTFRCDPISEHNRLYWYRQTLGQGPEFLTYFQNEAQLEKSRLLSDRFSAERPKGSFSTLEIQRTEQGDSAMYLCASSKLGGDLLGEQYFGPGTRLTVT.

This clone was observed a handful of times. The chain carries TRBV27 and TRBJ2-2, with 8 bases identical to TRBD1. The CDR3 length is 14 residues. J was trimmed by 3 bases and V by 6 bases; bases with no gene match: 3. Looked up from germline, CDR1 is MNHEY and CDR2 is SMNVEV (reference sequence). The CDR3 region has the DNA TGTGCCAGCAGGGGACAGGCTGACACCGGGGAGCTGTTTTTT. It is translated as CASRGQADTGELFF.

This chain links TRBV23-1 with TRBJ2-3; TRBD1 agrees at 8 bases. TRBV23-1 has ORF status, its function being uncertain. V dropped 6 bases and J dropped 2; count of bases not matched to a gene: 7. The CDR3 covers 15 residues. CDR3 nucleotide sequence: TGCGCCAGCAGCAAAAGGGACAGGCTCACAGATACGCAGTATTTT. Translation gives CASSKRDRLTDTQYF.